This is a list of T cell receptor beta chains from one sample in a study of human T cells and chemical hapten exposure. TCRdb recomputed calls from the RACE reads with MiXCR, one row per CDR3 protein. This table holds about 110,000 distinct CDR3 sequences, more than 9.5% found once. The sequencing here drew on whole blood, taken in connection with sensitization to the hapten diphenylcyclopropenone (DPC). The receptors here all came from a woman aged 40-49 years with alopecia areata. Some clones in this sample may be carry-over from other donors' samples. The CDR3 runs from the conserved cysteine through the conserved F or W. Each record gives: J gene, clone size, V gene, D gene, CDR3 protein, CDR3 DNA. The D gene is left open where the match is weak. Only some rows state a clone size, as once, few, many or a class for expanded clones.

>TRBJ1-5|many|TRBV29-1|TRBD1
CSVAGGQGLNQPQHF
TGCAGCGTTGCAGGAGGACAGGGGTTGAATCAGCCCCAGCATTTT
>TRBJ1-2|few|TRBV7-2|-
CASSLAGPQGGYTF
TGTGCCAGCAGCTTAGCCGGGCCCCAAGGGGGCTACACCTTC
>TRBJ2-4|few|TRBV18|-
CASSPQDLAKNIQYF
TGTGCCAGCTCACCCCAGGATCTAGCCAAAAACATTCAGTACTTC
>TRBJ2-2|many|TRBV7-6|TRBD1
CASRPRQGNTGELFF
TGTGCCAGCAGGCCACGACAGGGAAACACCGGGGAGCTGTTTTTT
>TRBJ1-3|few|TRBV25-1|-
CASSEAVLTGNTIYF
TGTGCCAGCAGTGAAGCAGTCTTGACTGGAAACACCATATATTTT
>TRBJ2-1|-|TRBV10-1|-
CASSEPGSSYNEQFF
TGCGCCAGCAGTGAGCCTGGGAGCTCCTACAATGAGCAGTTCTTC
>TRBJ2-1|many|TRBV18|TRBD2
CASSPGGNEQFF
TGTGCCAGCAGCCCCGGGGGGAATGAGCAGTTCTTC
>TRBJ1-3|many|TRBV4-3|-
CASRQSPDQKNTIYF
TGCGCCAGCAGACAATCCCCAGACCAGAAAAACACCATATATTTT
>TRBJ2-7|-|TRBV11-2|TRBD1
CASRRDRGLNEQYF
TGTGCCAGCAGGAGAGACAGGGGGCTGAATGAGCAGTACTTC
>TRBJ2-7|many|TRBV20-1|TRBD2
CSAGGLARSEQYF
TGCAGTGCCGGGGGACTAGCGAGGAGTGAGCAGTACTTC
>TRBJ2-1|many|TRBV20-1|-
CSAIRDEVVNEQFF
TGCAGTGCTATCCGGGACGAGGTTGTTAATGAGCAGTTCTTC
>TRBJ1-3|-|TRBV15|-
CATSRAEGLGGNTIYF
TGTGCCACCAGCAGAGCGGAGGGTTTAGGTGGAAACACCATATATTTT
>TRBJ1-2|-|TRBV7-2|TRBD1
CASSRGSRGKGYGYTF
TGTGCCAGCAGCCGGGGATCCAGGGGGAAGGGCTATGGCTACACCTTC
>TRBJ2-2|-|TRBV19|TRBD2
CASSIEKSGEDTGELFF
TGTGCCAGTAGTATAGAGAAGAGCGGGGAGGACACCGGGGAGCTGTTTTTT
>TRBJ1-5|many|TRBV6-1|-
CASSGDWSNQPQHF
TGTGCCAGCTCTGGGGACTGGAGCAATCAGCCCCAGCATTTT
>TRBJ2-7|many|TRBV21-1|-
CASSPGQKSSYEQYF
TGTGCCAGCAGCCCCGGACAGAAGAGCTCCTACGAGCAGTACTTC
>TRBJ1-1|many|TRBV5-5|TRBD1
CASSLAGLTGEQAFF
TGTGCCAGCAGCTTGGCCGGCCTAACAGGGGAGCAAGCTTTCTTT
>TRBJ2-5|-|TRBV6-4|TRBD2
CASSRLAGTQETQYF
TGTGCCAGCAGCCGACTAGCGGGGACCCAAGAGACCCAGTACTTC
>TRBJ2-5|many|TRBV20-1|TRBD2
CSAPVAGQETQYF
TGCAGTGCTCCCGTAGCGGGTCAAGAGACCCAGTACTTC
>TRBJ2-1|-|TRBV12-3/TRBV12-4|TRBD1
CASSLGQGVDEQFF
TGTGCCAGCAGTCTAGGACAGGGGGTCGATGAGCAGTTCTTC
>TRBJ2-3|many|TRBV24-1|-
CATSDRTAESSTDTQYF
TGTGCCACCAGTGACCGGACGGCAGAAAGTAGCACAGATACGCAGTATTTT
>TRBJ2-4|few|TRBV29-1|-
CSVEDTGLAKNIQYF
TGCAGCGTTGAAGATACGGGGTTGGCCAAAAACATTCAGTACTTC
>TRBJ2-7|many|TRBV7-2|TRBD2
CASSTGASGRGLYEQYF
TGTGCCAGCAGCACAGGGGCTAGCGGGAGGGGCCTGTACGAGCAGTACTTC
>TRBJ2-3|few|TRBV19|-
CASSMERGWDTQYF
TGTGCCAGTAGTATGGAGAGGGGATGGGATACGCAGTATTTT